The 9 T cell receptor beta chains below were found in one sample sequenced in a study of T cell responses to AZD1222 COVID-19 vaccine. Generated by immunoSEQ multiplex PCR, the TCRdb table keeps only in-frame clones and is missing some. The sample shows 60,000 to 70,000 clones, approximately 85% of them seen only once. This specimen consisted of peripheral blood, obtained on day 0 of AZD1222 vaccination. Receptors originate from an adult in good health.

This chain links TRBV7-9 with TRBJ2-7; D possibly corresponds to TRBD2 (5 bases). The V and J ends lost 5 bases and 4 bases respectively, with 12 bases between them. The CDR3 loop spans 13 amino acids. Germline V gene lookup returns CDR1 SEHNR and CDR2 FQNEAQ (reference sequence). The CDR3 spells CASSIDGIYEQYF. CDR3 bases: TGTGCCAGCAGCATAGACGGGATTTACGAGCAGTACTTC.

The J gene is TRBJ1-2, the V gene TRBV6-1; D is unresolved. CDR1 MNHNS and CDR2 SASEGT come from the germline V gene. The CDR3 has 14 residues. Trimming removed 1 base at V and 5 bases at J, with 11 bases between. The CDR3 DNA reads as TGTGCCAGCAGTGAAGAGAACAGCTATTATGGCTACACCTTC. It is translated as CASSEENSYYGYTF.

This chain connects TRBV30 to TRBJ1-1; D gene uncertain. Trimming shortened V by 0 bases and J by 6 bases, and 11 bases separated the two germline ends. The CDR3 covers 13 residues. Germline V gives CDR1 GTSNPN, CDR2 SVGIG (reference sequence). CDR3 bases: TGTGCCTGGAGTGTACGCTGGCAGTCTGAAGCTTTCTTT. Residues: CAWSVRWQSEAFF.

The CDR3 nucleotides are TGTGCCAGCAGCACGACAGAGATGAACACTGAAGCTTTCTTT. Encoded protein: CASSTTEMNTEAFF. The J gene is TRBJ1-1, the V gene TRBV2; D is possibly TRBD1 (5 bases). CDR1 is SNHLY, CDR2 FYNNEI, per germline. V was clipped by 6 bases and J by 0 bases, with 11 bases between them. CDR3 length: 14 residues.

V gene TRBV19 combines with J gene TRBJ2-6; D is unclear. The CDR3 covers 12 residues. Trimming cost V 8 bases and J 2 bases, with 4 bases left between them. Germline lookup yields CDR1 LNHDA and CDR2 SQIVND (reference sequence). The CDR3 DNA reads as TGTGCCAGTGGACCTGGGGCCAACGTCCTGACTTTC. It encodes CASGPGANVLTF.

CDR3 region: CASSLSGGVYEQYF. The CDR3 nucleotides read TGTGCCAGCAGTTTATCAGGGGGCGTCTACGAGCAGTACTTC. This chain links TRBV27 with TRBJ2-7, with 7 nucleotides matching TRBD1. CDR3 length: 14 residues. The V segment lost 0 bases and the J segment 3 bases; nucleotides outside the gene matches: 2. CDR1 and CDR2 from the germline V gene are MNHEY and SMNVEV (reference sequence).

The chain is built from TRBV30 and TRBJ1-1; tentatively, D is TRBD1 (6 bases). CDR3 length: 13 residues. The germline V and J ends were trimmed by 2 bases and 4 bases, with 11 bases remaining between them. The V gene's germline CDR1 is GTSNPN and CDR2 SVGIG (reference sequence). The DNA of the CDR3 is TGTGCCTGGAGTCAAGGGGGGGGCACTGAAGCTTTCTTT. Protein sequence: CAWSQGGGTEAFF.

A few counts support this clone. The chain recombines TRBV6-1 with TRBJ1-2; TRBD1 might be the D (6 bases). Trimming shortened V by 2 bases and J by 4 bases, and 14 bases separated the two germline ends. CDR1 and CDR2 from the germline V gene are MNHNS and SASEGT. The CDR3 contains 15 residues. The DNA for the CDR3 is TGTGCCAGCAGTGAACGAGGGGGGGGAGCCTATGGCTACACCTTC. Amino acids: CASSERGGGAYGYTF.

The V call is TRBV7-9, the J call TRBJ1-2, with 7 bases identical to TRBD1. V dropped 0 bases and J dropped 4; count of bases not matched to a gene: 14. Germline lookup yields CDR1 SEHNR and CDR2 FQNEAQ (reference sequence). The CDR3 totals 18 residues. The CDR3 DNA sequence: TGTGCCAGCAGCTTAGCGGGGGCAGGGGGAAGGGCCCCCTATGGCTACACCTTC. It specifies CASSLAGAGGRAPYGYTF.